Below are 20 T cell receptor beta chains sequenced from a single sample in a study of T cell responses to AZD1222 COVID-19 vaccine. Data came from immunoSEQ multiplex PCR; TCRdb stores just in-frame clones and leaves some out. Recorded for this sample: over 130,000 clones. The sample taken for sequencing was peripheral blood. Source of these receptors: an adult in good health.

V and J are TRBV27 and TRBJ1-2, with D uncertain. The CDR3 length is 15 residues. In germline, CDR1 is MNHEY, CDR2 SMNVEV (reference sequence). The germline V and J ends were trimmed by 6 bases and 0 bases, with 14 bases remaining between them. The CDR3 DNA reads TGTGCCAGCAGGCCATCAACCGGATCTAACTATGGCTACACCTTC. Protein sequence: CASRPSTGSNYGYTF.

The chain recombines TRBV30 with TRBJ2-7; TRBD1 matches 9 bases. This CDR3 region has 17 residues. V was pared by 8 bases and J by 0 bases, with 17 bases of the junction left unmatched. Germline V gene sequence: CDR1 GTSNPN, CDR2 SVGIG (reference sequence). The CDR3 here is CAGVRDRVNGASYEQYF. As DNA, the CDR3 is TGTGCCGGGGTCCGGGACAGGGTGAATGGAGCCTCCTACGAGCAGTACTTC.

The V call is TRBV7-9, the J call TRBJ2-5; 7 positions match TRBD2. The trim removed 1 base at V and 5 bases at J, leaving 7 bases unmatched. Germline values: CDR1 SEHNR, CDR2 FQNEAQ (reference sequence). This CDR3 comprises 15 residues. In DNA form, the CDR3 reads TGTGCCAGCAGCTTAGACGGACTAGTCCCGGAGACCCAGTACTTC. Translation: CASSLDGLVPETQYF.

A word on this clone: At one boundary the junction diverges from the germline segment, which might be a read error. The chain joins TRBV6-2 or TRBV6-3 to TRBJ1-1; maybe TRBD1 (5 bases). The germline V gene has CDR1 MNHEY and CDR2 SVGEGT. CDR3 length equals 16 residues. The CDR3 region has the DNA TGTGCCAGCAGTTACTCCGTAGGGACTGTGAATACTGAAGCTTTCTTT. Translation gives CASSYSVGTVNTEAFF.

This chain uses TRBV19 with TRBJ2-7; weak D call: TRBD2 (5 bases). The CDR3 covers 14 residues. From germline, CDR1 is LNHDA and CDR2 SQIVND (reference sequence). Trimming stripped 7 bases from V and 3 bases from J, with 16 bases between. The CDR3 reads CASNSGGRDYEQYF. The DNA of the CDR3 is TGTGCCAGTAACTCCGGTGGACGGGACTACGAGCAGTACTTC.

J is TRBJ1-2 and V is TRBV5-4; D may be TRBD1 (6 bases). V was shortened by 4 bases and J by 2 bases, with 12 bases between the two germline ends. Per germline, CDR1 SGHNT and CDR2 YYREEE (reference sequence). This CDR3 contains 14 residues. In DNA form, the CDR3 reads TGTGCCAGCAGCCACAGGGAGTCCAACTATGGCTACACCTTC. Amino acid sequence: CASSHRESNYGYTF.

V gene TRBV30 combines with J gene TRBJ1-2, with D possibly being TRBD1 (6 bases). This CDR3 contains 13 residues. From germline, CDR1 is GTSNPN and CDR2 SVGIG (reference sequence). Trimming left V 7 bases short and J 7 bases short, with 19 bases between. The CDR3 coding sequence is TGTGCCTACCAGGGGTCGGGGGTTCTTGGCTACACCTTC. It specifies CAYQGSGVLGYTF.

This CDR3 is CASTTGVRSGANVLTF. In DNA, the CDR3 is TGCGCCAGCACGACAGGGGTAAGGTCTGGGGCCAACGTCCTGACTTTC. The chain joins TRBV5-1 to TRBJ2-6, with 8 bases lining up with TRBD1. Germline CDR1 SGHRS, CDR2 YFSETQ. The CDR3 length is 16 residues. The ends lost 6 bases at V and 1 base at J; junction bases unmatched: 6.

This chain connects TRBV12-2 to TRBJ2-3. TRBV12-2 counts as a pseudogene. There are 19 residues in the CDR3. As DNA, the CDR3 is TGTGCAAGTCGCTTAGCCTTTGGACCAACGGCAATAGAATGGGATACGCAGTATTTT. Translated: CASRLAFGPTAIEWDTQYF.

This chain joins TRBV7-2 and TRBJ2-5; D remains ambiguous. This CDR3 is 15 amino acids long. The germline CDR1 and CDR2 sequences are SGHTA and FQGNSA. V gave up 1 base and J gave up 2 bases, with 11 bases separating them. The CDR3 DNA is TGTGCCAGCAGCTTAGGGATTCCTCCACAAGAGACCCAGTACTTC. It yields the protein CASSLGIPPQETQYF.

The genes are TRBV6-5 and TRBJ1-2, with D unclear. The length of the CDR3 is 14 residues. Germline lookup yields CDR1 MNHEY and CDR2 SVGAGI. V lost 5 bases and J 0 bases, leaving 10 bases between the germline ends. The CDR3 protein is CASSNQGSNYGYTF. The DNA for the CDR3 is TGTGCCAGCAGTAACCAAGGTTCTAACTATGGCTACACCTTC.

With regard to this clone: The germline gene is not matched at one end of the junction; a read error may be the cause. The rearrangement links TRBV7-9 to TRBJ1-1; a possible D gene is TRBD1 (5 bases). Germline V lookup: CDR1 SEHNR, CDR2 FQNEAQ (reference sequence). The CDR3 spans 12 residues. The CDR3: CASSLEAGAGEF. As DNA, the CDR3 is TGTGCCAGCAGCTTAGAGGCCGGGGCGGGGGAGTTT.

The chain is built from TRBV6-4 and TRBJ1-1; no firm D call. The V and J ends lost 2 bases and 12 bases respectively, with 4 bases between them. The CDR3 runs 9 residues. Per germline, CDR1 MRHNA and CDR2 SNTAGT. CDR3 in amino acids: CASSDGSFF. The CDR3 coding sequence is TGTGCCAGCAGTGACGGGTCTTTCTTT.

The CDR3 DNA reads TGTGCCAGTAGTTTGGGGACAGACACTGAAGCTTTCTTT. It codes for CASSLGTDTEAFF. The chain recombines TRBV19 with TRBJ1-1; 7 bases are a match to TRBD1. The V gene end was trimmed by 5 bases and the J gene end by 3 bases; junction bases not matched to a gene: 3. CDR3 length: 13 amino acids. The V gene's germline CDR1 is LNHDA and CDR2 SQIVND (reference sequence).

Concerning this clone itself: The same CDR3 is also encoded by other DNA sequences in this sample. The chain recombines TRBV6-5 with TRBJ1-2; D is uncertain. The CDR3 consists of 14 residues. Germline V gives CDR1 MNHEY, CDR2 SVGAGI. The germline V and J ends were trimmed by 3 bases and 4 bases, with 12 bases remaining between them. The CDR3 DNA is TGTGCCAGCAGTTATGGGAGCAGAGCCTATGGCTACACCTTC. Encoded protein: CASSYGSRAYGYTF.

This chain connects TRBV5-1 to TRBJ2-5; D unclear. This CDR3 spans 12 amino acids. V lost 1 base and J lost 4, with 5 bases in between. The germline gives CDR1 SGHRS, CDR2 YFSETQ. Here the CDR3 DNA reads TGCGCCAGCAGCTTGCCCGGAGAGACCCAGTACTTC. This encodes CASSLPGETQYF.

The chain is built from TRBV30 and TRBJ1-2, with unresolved D. V shed 0 bases and J shed 11 bases, with 25 bases lying between them. The CDR3 length is 16 residues. Germline CDR1 is GTSNPN and CDR2 is SVGIG (reference sequence). DNA of the CDR3: TGTGCCTGGAGTGTAGAAGGACGGGGTAGAACAATGCGGTACACCTTC. Encoded protein: CAWSVEGRGRTMRYTF.

The V and J genes are TRBV11-3 and TRBJ1-1; D gene unclear. The CDR3 is 14 amino acids. V shed 5 bases and J shed 4 bases, with 14 bases lying between them. CDR1 SGHNT and CDR2 YENEEA come from the germline V gene. In nucleotides, the CDR3 is TGTGCCAGCAGCCCGCCGCGGAGCCTCACTGAAGCTTTCTTT. This encodes CASSPPRSLTEAFF. Using reference TRBV11-3 and TRBJ1-1 for the parts outside the CDR3, the full variable domain is EAGVVQSPRYKIIEKKQPVAFWCNPISGHNTLYWYLQNLGQGPELLIRYENEEAVDDSQLPKDRFSAERLKGVDSTLKIQPAELGDSAVYLCASSPPRSLTEAFFGQGTRLTVV.

The chain joins TRBV7-2 to TRBJ2-1, with 7 bases aligning to TRBD2. CDR3 length equals 13 residues. J gave up 12 bases and V 1 base, and 6 bases lay outside the gene matches. Germline CDR1 and CDR2: SGHTA and FQGNSA. The CDR3 protein is CASSLGGGIRQFF. CDR3 nucleotide sequence: TGTGCCAGCAGCTTAGGGGGGGGGATTAGGCAGTTCTTC.

The chain combines TRBV12-3 or TRBV12-4 with TRBJ1-1, with D possibly being TRBD1 (6 bases). The CDR3 consists of 12 residues. Trimming left V 5 bases short and J 9 bases short, with 13 bases between. CDR3 residues: CASSTPTGQAFF. In DNA, the CDR3 is TGTGCCAGCAGTACCCCGACAGGTCAAGCTTTCTTT.